This is a list of T cell receptor beta chains from one sample in a study of response to subunit inactivated influenza vaccine. TCRdb passed the RT-PCR reads through MiXCR, listing each CDR3 protein once. Of 500,000 to 600,000 distinct CDR3 sequences listed, 7.6% were seen once; the top ten hold roughly 13%. This specimen consisted of PBMCs from blood, obtained approximately 25 months after vaccination. The source of these receptors is a man aged 45 to 70 who received an inactivated influenza vaccine. Each CDR3 is given with its conserved first and last residue. Each record gives: clone size, J gene, V gene, D gene, CDR3 DNA, CDR3 protein. A D gene is named only where the DNA matches it firmly. Clone size is shown for a subset of rows, as once, few, many or a class of expanded clone.

>few|TRBJ2-5|TRBV10-3|TRBD1
TGTGCCATCAGTGAACAGGGGTCGGAGACCCAGTACTTC
CAISEQGSETQYF
>many|TRBJ2-3|TRBV11-2|NA
TGTGCCAGCAGCCACCGACGTAGCGGCGGGATTAGTGCAGATACGCAGTATTTT
CASSHRRSGGISADTQYF
>NA|TRBJ1-3|TRBV7-2|NA
TGTGCCAGCATCTTAGCCCAGCTCGGAAACACCATATATTTT
CASILAQLGNTIYF
>few|TRBJ1-2|TRBV4-3|TRBD1
TGCGCCAGCAGCCAAGGGGGTGACAGGGGAGTGGGGTATGGCTACACCTTC
CASSQGGDRGVGYGYTF
>many|TRBJ2-1|TRBV5-6|TRBD1
TGTGCCAGCAGCTACGGGACAGAATACAATGAGCAGTTCTTC
CASSYGTEYNEQFF
>NA|TRBJ2-5|TRBV12-3/TRBV12-4|NA
TGTGCCAGCAGTGGGCACGCCCTTCAAGAGACCCAGTACTTC
CASSGHALQETQYF
>many|TRBJ2-1|TRBV4-1|TRBD2
TGCGCCAGCAGCCAAGATAACAGGGGACTAGCGGGAGCAAGGTCCTACAATGAGCAGTTCTTC
CASSQDNRGLAGARSYNEQFF
>NA|TRBJ1-5|TRBV5-1|NA
TGCGCCAGCAGCTTGGAGTATGGGCGGGGGCCCCAGCATTTT
CASSLEYGRGPQHF
>NA|TRBJ2-3|TRBV5-1|NA
TGCGCCAGCAGCATAGTCCTCGGGGACCGCACAGATACGCAGTATTTT
CASSIVLGDRTDTQYF
>few|TRBJ1-1|TRBV7-2|NA
TGTGCCAGCAGCCAAGAGGGGTTTCTAGCTTTCTTT
CASSQEGFLAFF
>NA|TRBJ2-5|TRBV6-1|NA
TGTGCCAGCAGTGTTTCCGGGGGCTTTCGGGAGACCCAGTACTTC
CASSVSGGFRETQYF
>NA|TRBJ1-5|TRBV6-1|NA
TGTGCCAGCAGCTCGGGACGTTACAATCAGCCCCAGCATTTT
CASSSGRYNQPQHF
>many|TRBJ2-7|TRBV6-5|TRBD2
TGTGCCAGCAGTTCCCCAGACGGGACTAGCGGGTCGTCCTACGAGCAGTACTTC
CASSSPDGTSGSSYEQYF
>few|TRBJ2-7|TRBV5-1|TRBD1
TGCGCCAGCCGCGCGGACAGGAGTTCCTACGAGCAGTACTTC
CASRADRSSYEQYF
>few|TRBJ2-2|TRBV6-1|NA
TGTGCCAGCAGGGGAAAAAGGGGCACCGGGGAGCTGTTTTTT
CASRGKRGTGELFF
>many|TRBJ2-3|TRBV7-2|NA
TGTGCCAGCAGCGCGACTTCTACGAGAGTTGCAGATACGCAGTATTTT
CASSATSTRVADTQYF
>NA|TRBJ2-5|TRBV3-1|TRBD1
TGTGCCAGCAGCCGACGGACAGGGACCCCTGGTGAGACCCAGTACTTC
CASSRRTGTPGETQYF
>few|TRBJ2-7|TRBV7-2|TRBD1
TGTGCCAGCAGCTTAGTGGGACAGAAAAACTACGAGCAGTACTTC
CASSLVGQKNYEQYF
>NA|TRBJ2-2|TRBV5-1|NA
TGCGCCAGCAGCTTGGCCATCAGCCCCGGGGAGCTGTTTTTT
CASSLAISPGELFF
>NA|TRBJ1-1|TRBV4-3|TRBD1
TGCGCCAGCAGCCTAAGTTACAGGGGCACTGAAGCTTTCTTT
CASSLSYRGTEAFF
>NA|TRBJ2-2|TRBV7-9|NA
TGTGCCAGCAGCCCTCCCATGACAGAGATCACCGGGGAGCTGTTTTTT
CASSPPMTEITGELFF
>many|TRBJ1-2|TRBV6-2/TRBV6-3|NA
TGTGCCAGCAGCCTCAAAGCTAACTATGGCTACACCTTC
CASSLKANYGYTF
>many|TRBJ2-7|TRBV9|TRBD2
TGTGCCAGCAGCGTAGATCTAGCGGGAGAGGTCGAGCAGTACTTC
CASSVDLAGEVEQYF
>many|TRBJ2-1|TRBV7-8|TRBD1
TGTGCCAGCAGCTTTGGGACAGGCCCGTTCTTC
CASSFGTGPFF
>few|TRBJ2-5|TRBV12-3/TRBV12-4|NA
TGTGCCAGCAGTTTAGGGCTAGAAGGGACCCAGTACTTC
CASSLGLEGTQYF
>many|TRBJ2-2|TRBV20-1|NA
TGCAGTGCTAGACACTTCACCGGGGAGCTGTTTTTT
CSARHFTGELFF
>NA|TRBJ2-7|TRBV5-1|TRBD1
TGCGCCAGCAGCTTTAGTCCGACCAGGGGGCACTACGAGCAGTACTTC
CASSFSPTRGHYEQYF
>NA|TRBJ2-7|TRBV2|NA
TGTGCCGGCTTTCGGGGGGCCTTATCCTACGAGCAGTACTTC
CAGFRGALSYEQYF
>few|TRBJ1-2|TRBV12-3/TRBV12-4|TRBD1
TGTGCCAGCAGCTCCGGGACAGTGACTACCTATGGCTACACCTTC
CASSSGTVTTYGYTF
>NA|TRBJ1-1|TRBV6-1|NA
TGTGCCAGCGTCTATTCAGGGGCGGCAGATCTATACACTGAAGCTTTCTTT
CASVYSGAADLYTEAFF
>many|TRBJ2-3|TRBV12-3/TRBV12-4|NA
TGTGCCAGCAGTAGACAGCGTTGGGATACGCAGTATTTT
CASSRQRWDTQYF
>few|TRBJ1-4|TRBV20-1|NA
TGCAGTGCTACCGCGGTCTCAACTAATGAAAAACTGTTTTTT
CSATAVSTNEKLFF
>many|TRBJ2-1|TRBV2|TRBD2
TGTGCCAGCAGTGCGACTAGCGGGGGGGCCGATGAGCAGTTCTTC
CASSATSGGADEQFF
>NA|TRBJ1-1|TRBV6-1|TRBD1
TGTGCCAGCAGGCCCGGGTGGGGACAGGGAACAACTGAAGCTTTCTTT
CASRPGWGQGTTEAFF
>NA|TRBJ2-6|TRBV24-1|TRBD1
TGTGCCACCAGTGATCCGACAGGGGATGGGGCCAACGTCCTGACTTTC
CATSDPTGDGANVLTF
>few|TRBJ2-4|TRBV10-1|NA
TGCGCCAGCAGTGACGGGGGGCGCGGAAACATTCAGTACTTC
CASSDGGRGNIQYF
>many|TRBJ2-6|TRBV20-1|TRBD2
TGCAGTGCCCCATTGAGGACTAGCGGTTACTCTGGGGCCAACGTCCTGACTTTC
CSAPLRTSGYSGANVLTF
>NA|TRBJ2-1|TRBV12-5|NA
TGTGCTAGTGCTTTACAGGGAATGGTCTCCTACAATGAGCAGTTCTTC
CASALQGMVSYNEQFF
>few|TRBJ2-1|TRBV5-1|NA
TGCGCCAGCAGCCCGTTGGGGAGTCAGAATGAGCAGTTCTTC
CASSPLGSQNEQFF
>NA|TRBJ2-5|TRBV12-3/TRBV12-4|NA
TGTGCCAGCAGTTTAACAGCTCGACAAGAGACCCAGTACTTC
CASSLTARQETQYF
>few|TRBJ2-7|TRBV7-8|NA
TGTGCCAGCAGCCCCGCGGAGAACTCCTACGAGCAGTACTTC
CASSPAENSYEQYF
>NA|TRBJ2-3|TRBV20-1|NA
TGCAGTGCAGGAACCCCGGATACGCAGTATTTT
CSAGTPDTQYF
>few|TRBJ2-2|TRBV9|NA
TGTGCCAGCAGCGTAGGTCGGTGGGGGGAGCTGTTTTTT
CASSVGRWGELFF
>NA|TRBJ2-7|TRBV10-3|NA
TGTGCCATCAGTGGGCTGGGGCAGGGGGGCTACGAGCAGTACTTC
CAISGLGQGGYEQYF
>NA|TRBJ2-2|TRBV6-5|NA
TGTGCCAGCAGTTATAATAGCGGGAACACCGGGGAGCTGTTTTTT
CASSYNSGNTGELFF
>many|TRBJ2-1|TRBV28|NA
TGTGCCAGCAGTTCACGGGGGAGCTCCTACAATGAGCAGTTCTTC
CASSSRGSSYNEQFF
>many|TRBJ2-7|TRBV5-1|TRBD1
TGCGCCAGCAGCCTGGACAGGAATAGCGAGCAGTACTTC
CASSLDRNSEQYF
>few|TRBJ1-1|TRBV12-3/TRBV12-4|TRBD1
TGTGCCAGCAGCCCACGACAGGGTAAAGCTGAAGCTTTCTTT
CASSPRQGKAEAFF
>many|TRBJ2-7|TRBV6-2/TRBV6-3|TRBD2
TGTGCCAGCAGCCTCTCCCTTCGGGGGGGAACCGGTGAGCAGTACTTC
CASSLSLRGGTGEQYF
>NA|TRBJ2-3|TRBV7-8|NA
TGTGCCAGCAGGGGGGGCTGGGCGGTCGTGGATACGCAGTATTTT
CASRGGWAVVDTQYF
>few|TRBJ1-3|TRBV7-3|NA
TGTGCCAGCAGCTTAACCCCCCGCTCTGGAAACACCATATATTTT
CASSLTPRSGNTIYF
>few|TRBJ2-7|TRBV7-2|NA
TGTGCCAGCAGCTTATATGGCTGGGGTGGGGCGAGGGAGCAGTACTTC
CASSLYGWGGAREQYF
>NA|TRBJ1-6|TRBV2|TRBD1
TGTGCCAGGCGGGTGGGGACAGGGGATTCACCCCTCCACTTT
CARRVGTGDSPLHF
>few|TRBJ1-2|TRBV30|NA
TGTGCCTGGATTACCCCTTATGGTCGCCCTGGCTACACCTTC
CAWITPYGRPGYTF
>NA|TRBJ2-3|TRBV7-8|NA
TGTGCCAGCGTTGGGGCAGGGGGCACAGATACGCAGTATTTT
CASVGAGGTDTQYF
>NA|TRBJ2-1|TRBV5-5|NA
TGTGCCAGCAGCTTGGAAGCGAGATCTTACAATGAGCAGTTCTTC
CASSLEARSYNEQFF
>NA|TRBJ2-2|TRBV5-1|NA
TGCGCCAGCAGGGAGGGCAGGGCCACCGGGGAGCTGTTTTTT
CASREGRATGELFF